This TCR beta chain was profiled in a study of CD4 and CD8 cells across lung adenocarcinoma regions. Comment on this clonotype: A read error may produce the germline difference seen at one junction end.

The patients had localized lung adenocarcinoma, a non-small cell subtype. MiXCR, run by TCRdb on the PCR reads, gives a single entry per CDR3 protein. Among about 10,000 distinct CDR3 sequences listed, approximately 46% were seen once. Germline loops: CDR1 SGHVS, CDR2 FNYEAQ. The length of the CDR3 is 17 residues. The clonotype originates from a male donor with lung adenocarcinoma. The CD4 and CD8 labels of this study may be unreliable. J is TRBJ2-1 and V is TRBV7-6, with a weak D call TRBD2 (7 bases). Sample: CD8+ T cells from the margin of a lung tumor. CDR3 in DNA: TGTGCCAGCAGCGTGGCGGTGGCGGGCGGGGGCGGGGAGACGCAGTATTTC. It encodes CASSVAVAGGGGETQYF.